The 9 T cell receptor beta chains below were found in one sample sequenced in a study of read filtering for tumor transcriptome and immune sequencing. Molecular barcoded adaptors covering alpha/delta and beta/gamma chains were used on 400 to 450 ng RNA. MiXCR, run by TCRdb on the reads, gives a single entry per CDR3 protein. The data show 100,000 to 150,000 distinct CDR3 sequences, under 15% seen once. Sequenced: a population of CD138-negative cells sorted from bone marrow. Receptor source: a donor at least 40 years old with multiple myeloma.

About this clonotype: One junction end disagrees with the germline gene, perhaps due to a read error. The rearrangement links TRBV6-2 or TRBV6-3 to TRBJ2-3; the D gene is possibly TRBD2 (6 bases). The germline V gene encodes CDR1 MNHEY and CDR2 SVGEGT. The CDR3 has 13 residues. In DNA form, the CDR3 reads TGTGCCAGCGCACTATGGACGGGGGATATGCAGTATTTT. Its translation is CASALWTGDMQYF.

This clonotype was seen only a few times. This may be a read error, as it is one base from a much larger clone. The V call is TRBV7-9, the J call TRBJ2-1; TRBD2 matches at 10 bases. In germline, CDR1 is SEHNR, CDR2 FQNEAQ (reference sequence). This CDR3 contains 17 residues. CDR3 bases: TGTGCCAGCAGCTTAAAGGGAGGACTAGCGGTATACAATGGGCAGTTCTTC. This encodes CASSLKGGLAVYNGQFF.

CDR3 sequence: CASSPQQAAGNTIYF. For the CDR3, the DNA is TGTGCCAGCTCACCACAGCAGGCCGCCGGAAACACCATATATTTT. The chain uses TRBV18 and TRBJ1-3; D is uncertain. Germline assignment: CDR1 KGHSH and CDR2 LQKENI. The CDR3 spans 15 residues. V was cut by 1 base and J by 4 bases, with 11 bases left in between.

This clonotype turned up a few times. The chain links TRBV4-3 to TRBJ2-3; 10 positions match TRBD2. The CDR3 runs 15 residues. Trimming cost V 0 bases and J 5 bases; bases outside gene matches: 2. Per the germline V gene, CDR1 is LGHNA and CDR2 is YSLEER. The CDR3 sequence: CASSQDRLAGDTQYF. The CDR3 DNA sequence: TGCGCCAGCAGCCAAGATAGACTAGCGGGAGATACGCAGTATTTT.

This chain uses TRBV28 with TRBJ1-5; D ambiguous. With 6 bases removed from V and 4 bases from J, the gap between germline ends came to 10 bases. The length of the CDR3 is 13 residues. Germline V CDR1 and CDR2: MDHEN, SYDVKM. The CDR3 spells CASRHQWNQPQHF. The CDR3 DNA reads as TGTGCCAGCAGACATCAGTGGAATCAGCCCCAGCATTTT.

There are many counts of this clonotype. The chain combines TRBV20-1 with TRBJ2-7; D perhaps matches TRBD2 (6 bases). V gave up 2 bases and J gave up 6 bases, with 11 bases separating them. The CDR3 has 12 residues. CDR1 DFQATT and CDR2 SNEGSKA come from the germline V gene (reference sequence). The CDR3 protein is CSARSPGVEQYF. The DNA for the CDR3 is TGCAGTGCTAGAAGCCCGGGGGTCGAGCAGTACTTC.

Comment on this clonotype: With a much larger clone just one base away, this may be a read error. The V gene is TRBV7-2, the J gene TRBJ1-1; D call uncertain. The CDR3 is 13 residues long. CDR1 and CDR2 from the germline V gene are SGHTA and FQGNSA. CDR3 DNA: TGTGCCAGCAACCGTGGGTTGAACACTGAAGCTCTCTTT. Its translation is CASNRGLNTEALF. The variable domain in full, with the rest retrieved from reference TRBV7-2 and TRBJ1-1, is GAGVSQSPSNKVTEKGKDVELRCDPISGHTALYWYRQSLGQGLEFLIYFQGNSAPDKSGLPSDRFSAERTGGSVSTLTIQRTQQEDSAVYLCASNRGLNTEALFGQGTRLTVV.

This clonotype occurred a few times. CDR3 sequence reads: CATPLPGTAYGYTF. The DNA of the CDR3 is TGCGCCACACCTTTGCCCGGGACGGCTTATGGCTACACCTTC. This rearrangement joins TRBV23-1 to TRBJ1-2; possibly TRBD1 for D (5 bases). TRBV23-1 is annotated as an ORF whose role is uncertain. V dropped 10 bases and J dropped 5 bases, with 20 bases sitting between them. The CDR3 runs 14 residues.

In this sample, this clonotype turned up many times. The rearrangement joins TRBV20-1 to TRBJ1-4; TRBD1 agrees at 9 bases. Germline values: CDR1 DFQATT, CDR2 SNEGSKA (reference sequence). CDR3 length equals 12 residues. As DNA, the CDR3 is TGCAGCCTATGGACAGGGGATGAAAAACTGTTTTTT. Residues: CSLWTGDEKLFF.